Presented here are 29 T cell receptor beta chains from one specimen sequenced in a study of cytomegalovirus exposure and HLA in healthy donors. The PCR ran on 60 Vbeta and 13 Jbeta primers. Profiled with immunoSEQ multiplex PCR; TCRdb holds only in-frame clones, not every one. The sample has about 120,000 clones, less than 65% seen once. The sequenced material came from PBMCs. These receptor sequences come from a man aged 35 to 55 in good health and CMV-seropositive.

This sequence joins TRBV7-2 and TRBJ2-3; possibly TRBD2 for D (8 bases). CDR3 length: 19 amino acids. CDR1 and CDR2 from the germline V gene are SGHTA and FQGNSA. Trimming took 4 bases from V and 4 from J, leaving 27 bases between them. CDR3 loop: CASSSLGGGGNIEPDTQYF. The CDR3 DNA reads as TGTGCCAGCAGCTCCCTAGGGGGCGGGGGGAATATTGAGCCAGATACGCAGTATTTT.

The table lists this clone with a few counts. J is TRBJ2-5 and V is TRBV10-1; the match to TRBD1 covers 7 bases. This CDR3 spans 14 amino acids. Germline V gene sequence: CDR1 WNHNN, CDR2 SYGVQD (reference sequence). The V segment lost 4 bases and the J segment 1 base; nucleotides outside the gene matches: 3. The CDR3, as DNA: TGCGCCAGCAGTGGTGGGACAGCCCAAGAGACCCAGTACTTC. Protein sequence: CASSGGTAQETQYF.

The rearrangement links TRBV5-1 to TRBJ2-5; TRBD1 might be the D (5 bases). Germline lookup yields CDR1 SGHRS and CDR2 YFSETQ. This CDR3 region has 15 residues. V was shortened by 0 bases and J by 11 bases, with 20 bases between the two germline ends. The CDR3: CASSLGQSPVLEQYF. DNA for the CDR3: TGCGCCAGCAGCTTGGGACAGTCCCCCGTCCTGGAGCAGTACTTC.

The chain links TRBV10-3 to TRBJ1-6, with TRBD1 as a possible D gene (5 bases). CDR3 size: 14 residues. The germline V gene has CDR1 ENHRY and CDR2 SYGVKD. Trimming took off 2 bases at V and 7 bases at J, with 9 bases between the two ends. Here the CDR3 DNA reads TGTGCCATCAGTGAGCAGGGTCAGAATTCACCCCTCCACTTT. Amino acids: CAISEQGQNSPLHF.

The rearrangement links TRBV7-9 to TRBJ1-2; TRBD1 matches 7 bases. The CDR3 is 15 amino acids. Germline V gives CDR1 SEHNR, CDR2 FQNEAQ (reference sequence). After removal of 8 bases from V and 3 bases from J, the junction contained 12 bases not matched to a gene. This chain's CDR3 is CASLLGRGLDYGYTF. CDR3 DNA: TGTGCCAGCCTACTCGGCAGGGGGTTGGACTATGGCTACACCTTC.

In DNA, the CDR3 is TGTGCCAGCAGGGCCCCCGGGACAGAAATAGAAAAACTGTTTTTT. Translating gives CASRAPGTEIEKLFF. V is TRBV2 and J is TRBJ1-4, with 7 bases matching TRBD1. CDR3 size: 15 residues. The J segment lost 8 bases and the V segment lost 6 bases, leaving 12 bases of the junction unmatched. CDR1 is SNHLY, CDR2 FYNNEI, per germline.

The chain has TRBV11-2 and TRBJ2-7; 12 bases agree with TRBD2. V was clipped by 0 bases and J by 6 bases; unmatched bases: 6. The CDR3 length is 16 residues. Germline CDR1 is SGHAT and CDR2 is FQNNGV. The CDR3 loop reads CASSLEVTSGSGEQYF. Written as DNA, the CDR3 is TGTGCCAGCAGCTTAGAGGTGACTAGCGGGAGTGGCGAGCAGTACTTC. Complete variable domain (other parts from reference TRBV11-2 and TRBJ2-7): EAGVAQSPRYKIIEKRQSVAFWCNPISGHATLYWYQQILGQGPKLLIQFQNNGVVDDSQLPKDRFSAERLKGVDSTLKIQPAKLEDSAVYLCASSLEVTSGSGEQYFGPGTRLTVT.

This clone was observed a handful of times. CDR3 coding DNA: TGTGCCAGCAGCTTAGATAGGGCTTGGGGCACCTACGAGCAGTACTTC. It encodes CASSLDRAWGTYEQYF. This chain connects TRBV7-9 to TRBJ2-7, with a weak D call TRBD1 (5 bases). The V end was cut by 1 base, the J end by 2 bases, with 15 bases between. The germline CDR1 and CDR2 sequences are SEHNR and FQNEAQ (reference sequence). The CDR3 consists of 16 residues.

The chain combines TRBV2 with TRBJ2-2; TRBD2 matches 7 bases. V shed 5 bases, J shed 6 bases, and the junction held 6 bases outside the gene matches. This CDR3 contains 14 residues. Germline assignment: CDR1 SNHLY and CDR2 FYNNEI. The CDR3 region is CASSTWEGPGELFF. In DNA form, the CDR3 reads TGTGCCAGCAGTACCTGGGAGGGCCCCGGGGAGCTGTTTTTT.

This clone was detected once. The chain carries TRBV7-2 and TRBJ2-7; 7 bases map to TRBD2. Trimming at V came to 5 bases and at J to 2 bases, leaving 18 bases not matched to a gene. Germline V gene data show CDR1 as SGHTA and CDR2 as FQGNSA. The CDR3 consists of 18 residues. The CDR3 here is CASSPRGSGQPKAYEQYF. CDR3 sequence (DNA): TGTGCCAGCAGCCCCCGGGGTAGCGGGCAACCCAAAGCCTACGAGCAGTACTTC.

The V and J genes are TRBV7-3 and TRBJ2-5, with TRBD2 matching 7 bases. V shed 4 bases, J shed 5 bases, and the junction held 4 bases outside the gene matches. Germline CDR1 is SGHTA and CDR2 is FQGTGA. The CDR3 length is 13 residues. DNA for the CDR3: TGTGCCAGCAGCTCAACGCGGGGGGAGACCCAGTACTTC. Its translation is CASSSTRGETQYF.

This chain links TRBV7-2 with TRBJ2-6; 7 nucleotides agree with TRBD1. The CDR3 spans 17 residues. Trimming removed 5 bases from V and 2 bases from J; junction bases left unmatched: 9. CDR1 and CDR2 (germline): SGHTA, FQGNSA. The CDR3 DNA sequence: TGTGCCAGCAGCCTTAGACAGGGATCGGCTGGGGCCAACGTCCTGACTTTC. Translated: CASSLRQGSAGANVLTF.

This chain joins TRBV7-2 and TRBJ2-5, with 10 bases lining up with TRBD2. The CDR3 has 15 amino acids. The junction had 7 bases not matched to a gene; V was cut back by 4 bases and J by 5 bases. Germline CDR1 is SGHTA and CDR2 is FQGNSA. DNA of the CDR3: TGTGCCAGCAGCTCCCTAGCGGGAGTAACCGAGACCCAGTACTTC. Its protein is CASSSLAGVTETQYF.

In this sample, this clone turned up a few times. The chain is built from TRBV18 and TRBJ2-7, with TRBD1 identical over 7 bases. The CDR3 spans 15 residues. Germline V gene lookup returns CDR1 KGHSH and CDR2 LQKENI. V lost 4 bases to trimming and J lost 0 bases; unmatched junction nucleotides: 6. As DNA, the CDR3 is TGTGCCAGCTCACTTAAGACAGGGAGCTCCTACGAGCAGTACTTC. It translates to CASSLKTGSSYEQYF. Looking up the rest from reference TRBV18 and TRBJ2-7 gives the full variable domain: NAGVMQNPRHLVRRRGQEARLRCSPMKGHSHVYWYRQLPEEGLKFMVYLQKENIIDESGMPKERFSAEFPKEGPSILRIQQVVRGDSAAYFCASSLKTGSSYEQYFGPGTRLTVT.

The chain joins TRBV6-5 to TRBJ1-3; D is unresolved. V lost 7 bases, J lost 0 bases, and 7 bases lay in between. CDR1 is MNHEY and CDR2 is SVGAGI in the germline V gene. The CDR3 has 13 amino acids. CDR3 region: CASKQPSGNTIYF. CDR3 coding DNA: TGTGCCAGCAAACAGCCCTCTGGAAACACCATATATTTT.

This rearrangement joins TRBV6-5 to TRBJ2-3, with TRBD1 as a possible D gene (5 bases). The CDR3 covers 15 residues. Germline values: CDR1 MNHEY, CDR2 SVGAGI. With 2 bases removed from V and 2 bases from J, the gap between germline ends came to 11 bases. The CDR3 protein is CASSYRGQSTDTQYF. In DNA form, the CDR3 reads TGTGCCAGCAGTTACCGAGGACAATCCACAGATACGCAGTATTTT.

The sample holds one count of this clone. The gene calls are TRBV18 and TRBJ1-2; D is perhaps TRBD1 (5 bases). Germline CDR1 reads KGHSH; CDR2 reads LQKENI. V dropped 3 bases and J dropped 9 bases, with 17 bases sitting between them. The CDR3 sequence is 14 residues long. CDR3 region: CASSPPTGLFSYTF. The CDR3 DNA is TGTGCCAGCTCACCCCCCACAGGTCTGTTTAGCTACACCTTC.

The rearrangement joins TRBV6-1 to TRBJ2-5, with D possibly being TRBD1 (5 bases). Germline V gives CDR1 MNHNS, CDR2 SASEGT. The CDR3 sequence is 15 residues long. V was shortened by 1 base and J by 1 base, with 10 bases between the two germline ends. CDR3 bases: TGTGCCAGCAGTGAAGTCGACAGACCCCAAGAGACCCAGTACTTC. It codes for CASSEVDRPQETQYF.

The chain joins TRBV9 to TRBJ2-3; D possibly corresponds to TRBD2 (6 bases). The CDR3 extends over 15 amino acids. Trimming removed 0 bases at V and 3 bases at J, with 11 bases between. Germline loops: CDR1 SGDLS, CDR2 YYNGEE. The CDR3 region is CASSVGLARTDTQYF. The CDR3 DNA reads TGTGCCAGCAGCGTAGGCCTAGCGAGGACAGATACGCAGTATTTT. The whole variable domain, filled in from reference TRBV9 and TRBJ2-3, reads DSGVTQTPKHLITATGQRVTLRCSPRSGDLSVYWYQQSLDQGLQFLIQYYNGEERAKGNILERFSAQQFPDLHSELNLSSLELGDSALYFCASSVGLARTDTQYFGPGTRLTVL.

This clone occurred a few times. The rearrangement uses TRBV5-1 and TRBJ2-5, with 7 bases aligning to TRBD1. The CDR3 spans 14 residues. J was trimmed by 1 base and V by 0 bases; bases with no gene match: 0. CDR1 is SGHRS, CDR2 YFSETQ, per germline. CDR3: CASSLGTGQETQYF. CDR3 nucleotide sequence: TGCGCCAGCAGCTTGGGGACAGGCCAAGAGACCCAGTACTTC.

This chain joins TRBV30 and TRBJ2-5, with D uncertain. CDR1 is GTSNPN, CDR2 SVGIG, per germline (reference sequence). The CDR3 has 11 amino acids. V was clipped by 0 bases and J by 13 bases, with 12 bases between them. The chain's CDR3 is CAWSVRNSPYF. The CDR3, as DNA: TGTGCCTGGAGTGTACGTAATAGTCCGTACTTC. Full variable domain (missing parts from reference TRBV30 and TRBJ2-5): SQTIHQWPATLVQPVGSPLSLECTVEGTSNPNLYWYRQAAGRGLQLLFYSVGIGQISSEVPQNLSASRPQDRQFILSSKKLLLSDSGFYLCAWSVRNSPYFGPGTRLLVL.

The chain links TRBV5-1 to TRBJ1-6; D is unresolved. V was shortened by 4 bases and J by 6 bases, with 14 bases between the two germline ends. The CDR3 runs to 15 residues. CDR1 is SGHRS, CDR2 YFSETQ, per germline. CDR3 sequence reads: CASSPREAGNSPLHF. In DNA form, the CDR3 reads TGCGCCAGCAGCCCCCGGGAGGCCGGTAATTCACCCCTCCACTTT. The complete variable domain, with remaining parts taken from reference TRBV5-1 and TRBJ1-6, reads KAGVTQTPRYLIKTRGQQVTLSCSPISGHRSVSWYQQTPGQGLQFLFEYFSETQRNKGNFPGRFSGRQFSNSRSEMNVSTLELGDSALYLCASSPREAGNSPLHFGNGTRLTVT.

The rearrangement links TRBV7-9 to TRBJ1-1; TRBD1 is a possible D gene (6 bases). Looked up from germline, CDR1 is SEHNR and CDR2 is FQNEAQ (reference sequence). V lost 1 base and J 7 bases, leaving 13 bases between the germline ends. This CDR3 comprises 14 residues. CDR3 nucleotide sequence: TGTGCCAGCAGCTTAGGAGCAGGGGACGGTGAAGCTTTCTTT. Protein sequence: CASSLGAGDGEAFF.

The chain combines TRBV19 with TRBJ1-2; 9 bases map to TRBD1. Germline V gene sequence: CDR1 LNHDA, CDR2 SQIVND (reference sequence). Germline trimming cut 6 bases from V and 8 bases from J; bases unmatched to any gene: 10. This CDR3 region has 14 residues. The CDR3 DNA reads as TGTGCCAGTAGCGAGGGACAGGGAGAAAGAGGCTACACCTTC. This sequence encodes CASSEGQGERGYTF.

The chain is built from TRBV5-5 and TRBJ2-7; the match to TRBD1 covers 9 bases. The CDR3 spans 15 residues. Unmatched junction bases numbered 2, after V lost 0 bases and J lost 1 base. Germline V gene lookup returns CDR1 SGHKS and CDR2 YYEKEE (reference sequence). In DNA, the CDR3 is TGTGCCAGCAGCTTGGTGGGACAGGGATCCTACGAGCAGTACTTC. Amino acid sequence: CASSLVGQGSYEQYF.

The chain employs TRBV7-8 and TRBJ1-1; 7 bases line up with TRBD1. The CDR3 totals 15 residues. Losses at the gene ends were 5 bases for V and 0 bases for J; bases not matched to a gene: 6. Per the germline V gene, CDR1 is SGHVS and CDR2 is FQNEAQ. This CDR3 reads CASSAQGVVNTEAFF. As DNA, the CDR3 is TGTGCCAGCAGCGCTCAGGGGGTGGTGAACACTGAAGCTTTCTTT. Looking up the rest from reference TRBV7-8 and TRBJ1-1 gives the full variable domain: GAGVSQSPRYKVAKRGQDVALRCDPISGHVSLFWYQQALGQGPEFLTYFQNEAQLDKSGLPSDRFFAERPEGSVSTLKIQRTQQEDSAVYLCASSAQGVVNTEAFFGQGTRLTVV.

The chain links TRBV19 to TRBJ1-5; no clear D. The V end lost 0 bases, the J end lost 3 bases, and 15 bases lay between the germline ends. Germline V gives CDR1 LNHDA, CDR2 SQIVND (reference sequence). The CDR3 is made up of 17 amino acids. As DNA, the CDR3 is TGTGCCAGTAGTATAGATGGGCCAGCCGCCTTCAATCAGCCCCAGCATTTT. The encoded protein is CASSIDGPAAFNQPQHF.

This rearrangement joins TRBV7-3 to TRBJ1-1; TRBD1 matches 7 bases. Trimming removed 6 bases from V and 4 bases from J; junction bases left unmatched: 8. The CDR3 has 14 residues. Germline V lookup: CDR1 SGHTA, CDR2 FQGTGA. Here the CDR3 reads CASSRQGDGTEAFF. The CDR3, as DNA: TGTGCCAGCAGTCGACAGGGTGACGGCACTGAAGCTTTCTTT.

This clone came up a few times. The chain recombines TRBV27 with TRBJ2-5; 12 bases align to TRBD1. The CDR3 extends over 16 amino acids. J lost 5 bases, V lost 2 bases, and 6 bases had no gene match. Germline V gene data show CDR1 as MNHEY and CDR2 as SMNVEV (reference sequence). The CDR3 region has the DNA TGTGCCAGCAGTTTAGGGGACAGGGGGCTCGCGGAGACCCAGTACTTC. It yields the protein CASSLGDRGLAETQYF.